These 8 T cell receptor beta chains were sequenced from one sample in a study of T cells in women clearing cervical HPV infection. Assay used: immunoSEQ multiplex PCR; TCRdb lists only in-frame clones, some missing. This table holds about 35,000 clones. Sequenced input: blood buffy coat. These receptors were obtained from a woman aged 18 to 69 with a cervical HPV16 infection that either progressed to CIN3+ or cleared (not recorded which).

Notes on this clone: The observed sequence ends 3 residues before the CDR3 terminus, with the missing tail filled in from the germline J gene. The chain couples TRBV7-3 to TRBJ1-2, with D unresolved. CDR1 is SGHTA and CDR2 is FQGTGA in the germline V gene. The length of the CDR3 is 14 residues. The CDR3 here is CASITAGNAYDYTF. CDR3 DNA, as far as it was read: TGTGCCAGCATTACGGCGGGGAACGCCTACGAC.

Details on this clone: The read terminates 3 residues before the CDR3 end, so the remaining end is supplied by the germline J gene. The chain is built from TRBV10-3 and TRBJ2-7; D possibly matches TRBD1 or TRBD2 (6 bases each). The CDR3 consists of 14 residues. With 2 bases removed from V and 1 base from J, the gap between germline ends came to 9 bases. The germline V gene has CDR1 ENHRY and CDR2 SYGVKD. Incomplete CDR3 DNA: TGTGCCATCAGTGAGACAGGGAGGTCCTACGAG. Amino acids: CAISETGRSYE. The complete CDR3 protein is CAISETGRSYEQYF.

The CDR3 sequence is CASSLASVSLTDTQYF. CDR3 DNA (partial): TGTGCCAGCAGCTTAGCGTCAGTGAGTCTCACAGATACG. V gene TRBV7-2 combines with J gene TRBJ2-3; D unclear. The CDR3 end falls 3 residues outside the read, so it is completed with the germline J gene. CDR1 and CDR2 from the germline V gene are SGHTA and FQGNSA. This CDR3 has 16 amino acids. V was cut by 0 bases and J by 2 bases, with 12 bases left in between.

A remark on this clone: The read falls 3 residues short of the CDR3 end, and the missing part is taken from the germline J gene. The rearrangement uses TRBV7-9 and TRBJ1-2; no clear D gene. CDR3 length: 12 amino acids. Per the germline V gene, CDR1 is SEHNR and CDR2 is FQNEAQ (reference sequence). CDR3 region: CASSLSTDTYTF. The CDR3 DNA, read in part, is TGTGCCAGCAGCTTGAGCACAGATACC.

Comment on this clone: The read ends 3 residues before the CDR3 terminus; that terminus is restored from the germline J gene. The chain recombines TRBV5-5 with TRBJ1-3; D may be TRBD1 (5 bases). Germline loops: CDR1 SGHKS, CDR2 YYEKEE (reference sequence). Trimming left V 10 bases short and J 6 bases short, with 17 bases between. CDR3 length equals 13 residues. The CDR3 spells CACRRQPENTIYF. The DNA read from the CDR3 is TGTGCCTGCCGCAGACAGCCCGAAAACACC.

Notes on this clone: One end of the junction fails to match germline, which may point to a read error. The sequenced fragment ends 3 residues before the CDR3 boundary, so the rest is inferred from the germline J gene. This chain links TRBV19 with TRBJ2-3; TRBD2 agrees at 9 bases. Germline assignment: CDR1 LNHDA and CDR2 SQIVND (reference sequence). The CDR3 length is 13 residues. The CDR3 sequence: CASQLAGAETQYF. CDR3 bases read: TGTGCCAGTCAGTTAGCGGGAGCAGAGACG.

A note on this clone: The read ends 3 residues early relative to the CDR3; the germline J gene fills the gap. This rearrangement joins TRBV7-9 to TRBJ1-2; D gene uncertain. CDR1 and CDR2 from the germline V gene are SEHNR and FQNEAQ (reference sequence). This CDR3 is 14 amino acids long. The CDR3 bases that were read are TGTGCCAGCAGTCCCGGACTAGCGCTCAATGAC. It yields the protein CASSPGLALND. The whole CDR3 protein is CASSPGLALNDYTF.

Concerning this clone: The read ends 3 residues early relative to the CDR3; the germline J gene fills the gap. Other DNA sequences in this specimen translate into the identical CDR3. This chain joins TRBV29-1 and TRBJ1-1; 7 bases are a match to TRBD1. The CDR3 consists of 12 residues. Germline CDR1 reads SQVTM; CDR2 reads ANQGSEA. With V trimmed by 7 bases and J by 2 bases, 4 bases remained unmatched. This CDR3 is CSAGTANTEAFF. The part of the CDR3 DNA that was read is TGCAGCGCCGGGACAGCTAACACTGAA.